The 30 T cell receptor beta chains reported below all come from one sample, sequenced in a study of untreated major depressive disorder. Produced via immunoSEQ multiplex PCR; TCRdb's table is partial and in-frame only. The top ten hold about 0.31% of the sample, which has tens of thousands of clones, 90% to 95% seen once. Sequences were obtained from CD4+ T cells from PBMCs. Source of these receptors: a man aged 30 to 45 in good health.

The chain uses TRBV15 and TRBJ2-7, with unresolved D. The CDR3 loop spans 14 amino acids. Germline V lookup: CDR1 LNHNV, CDR2 YYDKDF (reference sequence). The V end lost 0 bases, the J end lost 7 bases, and 13 bases lay between the germline ends. In DNA, the CDR3 is TGTGCCACCAGCAGAGAAGGCGGCTCTTTGGAGCAGTACTTC. This codes for CATSREGGSLEQYF.

The chain combines TRBV5-4 with TRBJ1-2; the match to TRBD1 covers 8 bases. The CDR3 sequence is 12 residues long. Germline V gene sequence: CDR1 SGHNT, CDR2 YYREEE (reference sequence). The V segment lost 4 bases and the J segment 8 bases; nucleotides outside the gene matches: 4. In DNA form, the CDR3 reads TGTGCCAGCAGCCTCGACAGGGGCGGCTACACCTTC. Amino acids: CASSLDRGGYTF.

The chain is built from TRBV6-5 and TRBJ2-7, with 8 bases fitting TRBD1. CDR1 and CDR2 from the germline V gene are MNHEY and SVGAGI. The junction had 11 bases not matched to a gene; V was cut back by 6 bases and J by 7 bases. This CDR3 region has 14 residues. CDR3 protein: CASSPLDRGWEQYF. CDR3 DNA: TGTGCCAGCAGCCCGCTCGACAGGGGCTGGGAGCAGTACTTC.

Only a few counts were recorded for this clone. The genes are TRBV5-1 and TRBJ2-4; no clear D gene. In germline, CDR1 is SGHRS, CDR2 YFSETQ. The ends were cut back, 1 base at V and 4 bases at J, with 6 bases in the middle. CDR3 length: 13 residues. CDR3 in DNA: TGCGCCAGCAGCTTGAACAGTAAAAACATTCAGTACTTC. This codes for CASSLNSKNIQYF.

The J gene is TRBJ1-2, the V gene TRBV21-1; the tabulated D call, TRBD1, remains unverified against the DNA. TRBV21-1 is assigned pseudogene status. CDR3 length equals 12 residues. CDR3 sequence (DNA): TGTGCCAGCAGCAGCCAGGGGGATGGCTACACCTTC. Translating it yields CASSSQGDGYTF.

The chain uses TRBV29-1 and TRBJ2-3, with D maybe TRBD1 (6 bases). The CDR3 has 14 residues. The V gene's germline CDR1 is SQVTM and CDR2 ANQGSEA. Trimming removed 4 bases from V and 3 bases from J, with 14 bases in between. CDR3 sequence: CSVVPQGRTDTQYF. DNA for the CDR3: TGCAGCGTTGTACCCCAGGGGAGAACAGATACGCAGTATTTT.

This rearrangement joins TRBV19 to TRBJ1-4, with a tentative D call TRBD1 (5 bases). The CDR3 is made up of 15 amino acids. V was cut by 3 bases and J by 8 bases, with 16 bases left in between. Germline values: CDR1 LNHDA, CDR2 SQIVND (reference sequence). The DNA of the CDR3 is TGTGCCAGTAGTATTCCCTCGCAGGGTAACGAAAAACTGTTTTTT. Translating gives CASSIPSQGNEKLFF.

This chain links TRBV30 with TRBJ2-3; D is possibly TRBD2 (5 bases). The CDR3 covers 13 residues. Between the trimmed V and J ends, which lost 3 bases and 0 bases, there was a span of 7 bases. CDR1 and CDR2 (germline): GTSNPN, SVGIG (reference sequence). The CDR3 region is CAWSGISTDTQYF. DNA of the CDR3: TGTGCCTGGAGCGGGATTAGCACAGATACGCAGTATTTT.

The chain employs TRBV7-9 and TRBJ2-1; 10 positions match TRBD2. V lost 4 bases and J lost 12; bases outside the gene matches: 9. The CDR3 extends over 14 amino acids. Germline-derived CDR1 and CDR2 are SEHNR and FQNEAQ (reference sequence). The CDR3: CASSSDASGRMQFF. CDR3 sequence (DNA): TGTGCCAGCAGCTCAGACGCTAGCGGGAGAATGCAGTTCTTC.

The chain couples TRBV10-1 to TRBJ2-7; the D gene could be TRBD1 or TRBD2 (6 bases each). CDR1 WNHNN and CDR2 SYGVQD come from the germline V gene (reference sequence). The CDR3 extends over 16 amino acids. Trimming removed 7 bases from V and 5 bases from J, with 24 bases in between. CDR3 DNA sequence: TGCGCCAGCATCCCTCCCCGGACAGCGGGTGTGGACGAGCAGTACTTC. Translation: CASIPPRTAGVDEQYF.

J is TRBJ2-2 and V is TRBV7-3; possible D gene TRBD1, 6 bases. Trimming left V 6 bases short and J 13 bases short, with 21 bases between. From germline, CDR1 is SGHTA and CDR2 FQGTGA. The CDR3 contains 14 residues. The CDR3 DNA sequence: TGTGCCAGCAGTGTATACGGACAGTTATCGTCGCTGTTTTTT. Translation: CASSVYGQLSSLFF.

The chain has TRBV5-1 and TRBJ2-5; no clear D gene. V shed 0 bases and J shed 5 bases, with 14 bases lying between them. The germline gives CDR1 SGHRS, CDR2 YFSETQ. CDR3 length equals 15 residues. Here the CDR3 DNA reads TGCGCCAGCAGCTTGGTGGCGGCCTCGCGGGAGACCCAGTACTTC. It translates to CASSLVAASRETQYF.

J is TRBJ1-5 and V is TRBV9; D not resolved. V dropped 2 bases and J dropped 0 bases, with 6 bases sitting between them. CDR1 and CDR2 (germline): SGDLS, YYNGEE. This CDR3 spans 14 amino acids. CDR3 loop: CASSVGISNQPQHF. The CDR3 coding sequence is TGTGCCAGCAGCGTGGGGATTAGCAATCAGCCCCAGCATTTT.

The chain uses TRBV11-3 and TRBJ1-1, with D uncertain. The V end lost 4 bases, the J end lost 1 base, and 7 bases lay between the germline ends. The germline V gene encodes CDR1 SGHNT and CDR2 YENEEA. CDR3 length: 13 amino acids. This chain's CDR3 is CASSSRQNTEAFF. Here the CDR3 DNA reads TGTGCCAGCAGCTCGCGACAGAACACTGAAGCTTTCTTT.

V usage is TRBV29-1 and J usage is TRBJ1-1; tentatively, D is TRBD1 (5 bases). Germline V gene data show CDR1 as SQVTM and CDR2 as ANQGSEA. The CDR3 extends over 15 amino acids. Trimming removed 7 bases from V and 3 bases from J, with 21 bases in between. CDR3 sequence (DNA): TGCAGCGGGGGACCTGGCTGGGGTATGGACACTGAAGCTTTCTTT. Translating it yields CSGGPGWGMDTEAFF. Complete variable domain (other parts from reference TRBV29-1 and TRBJ1-1): SAVISQKPSRDICQRGTSLTIQCQVDSQVTMMFWYRQQPGQSLTLIATANQGSEATYESGFVIDKFPISRPNLTFSTLTVSNMSPEDSSIYLCSGGPGWGMDTEAFFGQGTRLTVV.

This chain links TRBV6-1 with TRBJ2-7, with TRBD2 identical over 8 bases. V lost 6 bases and J lost 0; bases outside the gene matches: 1. The CDR3 totals 13 residues. The germline V gene has CDR1 MNHNS and CDR2 SASEGT. The CDR3: CASSTSGSYEQYF. The CDR3 DNA sequence: TGTGCCAGCAGCACTAGCGGCTCCTACGAGCAGTACTTC.

The rearrangement joins TRBV5-1 to TRBJ2-1; D is unresolved. This CDR3 is 13 amino acids long. CDR1 is SGHRS, CDR2 YFSETQ, per germline. The germline V and J ends were trimmed by 0 bases and 8 bases, with 9 bases remaining between them. CDR3 loop: CASSLAGLDEQFF. The CDR3 DNA is TGCGCCAGCAGCTTGGCTGGGCTGGATGAGCAGTTCTTC.

A single count supports this clone. The CDR3 protein is CASSLDTYEQYF. CDR3 DNA: TGCGCCAGCAGCTTGGATACTTACGAGCAGTACTTC. The chain links TRBV5-1 to TRBJ2-7; D unresolved. This CDR3 region has 12 residues. The V and J ends lost 0 bases and 4 bases respectively, with 5 bases between them. Germline values: CDR1 SGHRS, CDR2 YFSETQ.

The chain is built from TRBV5-1 and TRBJ2-1; 9 bases agree with TRBD2. The germline V gene encodes CDR1 SGHRS and CDR2 YFSETQ. The CDR3 loop spans 15 amino acids. V lost 0 bases, J lost 9 bases, and 7 bases stayed unmatched. The CDR3 nucleotides are TGCGCCAGCAGCTTGGAAATAGCGGGAGCAGGTGAGCAGTTCTTC. It encodes CASSLEIAGAGEQFF.

V and J are TRBV2 and TRBJ2-5; TRBD2 is a possible D gene (6 bases). Trimming removed 4 bases from V and 2 bases from J, with 11 bases in between. From germline, CDR1 is SNHLY and CDR2 FYNNEI. The CDR3 has 14 residues. The CDR3 here is CASSGSGLQETQYF. The DNA of the CDR3 is TGTGCCAGCAGTGGGAGCGGGTTACAAGAGACCCAGTACTTC.

The rearrangement links TRBV29-1 to TRBJ1-3, with unresolved D. Germline values: CDR1 SQVTM, CDR2 ANQGSEA. V lost 7 bases and J lost 2, with 6 bases in between. This CDR3 is built from 11 residues. CDR3 in amino acids: CSAGPGNTIYF. In nucleotides, the CDR3 is TGCAGCGCCGGACCTGGAAACACCATATATTTT.

The chain recombines TRBV30 with TRBJ1-4; D is unresolved. The V gene lost 8 bases and the J gene lost 0 bases, with 13 bases spanning the gap. The germline gives CDR1 GTSNPN, CDR2 SVGIG (reference sequence). The CDR3 runs 14 residues. This CDR3 is CAGRFIPTNEKLFF. CDR3 nucleotides: TGTGCCGGAAGATTCATCCCAACTAATGAAAAACTGTTTTTT.

CDR3 loop: CASSVSTGDYGYTF. The CDR3 coding sequence is TGTGCCAGCAGCGTCTCTACAGGGGACTATGGCTACACCTTC. J is TRBJ1-2 and V is TRBV7-2; the match to TRBD1 covers 7 bases. Germline-derived CDR1 and CDR2 are SGHTA and FQGNSA. The J segment lost 3 bases and the V segment lost 5 bases, leaving 6 bases of the junction unmatched. This CDR3 has 14 residues. The whole variable domain, filled in from reference TRBV7-2 and TRBJ1-2, reads GAGVSQSPSNKVTEKGKDVELRCDPISGHTALYWYRQSLGQGLEFLIYFQGNSAPDKSGLPSDRFSAERTGGSVSTLTIQRTQQEDSAVYLCASSVSTGDYGYTFGSGTRLTVV.

This chain links TRBV30 with TRBJ1-1; 7 positions match TRBD1. The germline V gene encodes CDR1 GTSNPN and CDR2 SVGIG (reference sequence). The CDR3 runs to 12 residues. Losses at the gene ends were 2 bases for V and 4 bases for J; bases not matched to a gene: 1. CDR3 protein: CAWSRGPTEAFF. Written as DNA, the CDR3 is TGTGCCTGGAGTAGGGGGCCCACTGAAGCTTTCTTT.

This chain connects TRBV9 to TRBJ2-2; no reliable D call. Trimming took off 0 bases at V and 6 bases at J, with 6 bases between the two ends. The CDR3 is 13 residues long. Germline CDR1 SGDLS, CDR2 YYNGEE. CDR3 region: CASSVGGSGELFF. The CDR3 DNA follows: TGTGCCAGCAGCGTAGGAGGCTCCGGGGAGCTGTTTTTT.

This chain connects TRBV27 to TRBJ1-2; D gene ambiguous. Trimming removed 3 bases at V and 6 bases at J, with 17 bases between. CDR3 length equals 15 residues. The germline gives CDR1 MNHEY, CDR2 SMNVEV (reference sequence). In nucleotides, the CDR3 is TGTGCCAGCAGTTTCGTACCCCAGGTTCCCGATGGCTACACCTTC. Amino acid sequence: CASSFVPQVPDGYTF.

The chain recombines TRBV2 with TRBJ2-7; TRBD1 agrees at 7 bases. Trimming cost V 2 bases and J 4 bases; bases outside gene matches: 5. From germline, CDR1 is SNHLY and CDR2 FYNNEI. The CDR3 loop spans 14 amino acids. CDR3 DNA sequence: TGTGCCAGCAGTGAACAGGGGGTCTTATACGAGCAGTACTTC. This codes for CASSEQGVLYEQYF. Drawing the rest from reference TRBV2 and TRBJ2-7, the complete variable domain is EPEVTQTPSHQVTQMGQEVILRCVPISNHLYFYWYRQILGQKVEFLVSFYNNEISEKSEIFDDQFSVERPDGSNFTLKIRSTKLEDSAMYFCASSEQGVLYEQYFGPGTRLTVT.

The chain is built from TRBV27 and TRBJ1-5, with TRBD1 as a possible D gene (5 bases). V shed 3 bases and J shed 0 bases, with 30 bases lying between them. Germline-derived CDR1 and CDR2 are MNHEY and SMNVEV (reference sequence). This CDR3 spans 22 amino acids. The chain's CDR3 is CASSFPMGEDGRGCDSNQPQHF. Here the CDR3 DNA reads TGTGCCAGCAGTTTCCCCATGGGGGAGGATGGTCGCGGATGTGATAGCAATCAGCCCCAGCATTTT.

This clone was observed a single time. This sequence joins TRBV11-2 and TRBJ2-1; 11 positions agree with TRBD2. Germline assignment: CDR1 SGHAT and CDR2 FQNNGV. V lost 2 bases and J lost 3; bases outside the gene matches: 6. This CDR3 region has 17 residues. The CDR3 sequence is CASSLRETSGNYNEQFF. The CDR3 DNA reads as TGTGCCAGCAGCTTACGCGAGACTAGCGGGAACTACAATGAGCAGTTCTTC. Filled out from reference TRBV11-2 and TRBJ2-1, the complete variable domain reads EAGVAQSPRYKIIEKRQSVAFWCNPISGHATLYWYQQILGQGPKLLIQFQNNGVVDDSQLPKDRFSAERLKGVDSTLKIQPAKLEDSAVYLCASSLRETSGNYNEQFFGPGTRLTVL.

This rearrangement joins TRBV27 to TRBJ1-5, with D maybe TRBD1 (6 bases). The CDR3 totals 15 residues. The ends were cut back, 2 bases at V and 3 bases at J, with 11 bases in the middle. CDR1 MNHEY and CDR2 SMNVEV come from the germline V gene (reference sequence). The CDR3 loop reads CASSLDRPDNQPQHF. In DNA, the CDR3 is TGTGCCAGCAGTTTAGACAGGCCAGACAATCAGCCCCAGCATTTT.